The rows below give T cell receptor beta chains drawn from one sample of a study of identifying expanded T cells in peripheral blood. The repertoire was sequenced with immunoSEQ multiplex PCR; TCRdb's copy has only in-frame clones and lacks some. The data contain 110,000 or so clones, 88% of them singletons. The sample taken for sequencing was blood. The receptors come from a person between 18 and 75 years old in good health. Both conserved end residues are part of each CDR3. D genes are given only for firm matches. Part of the rows lack a size; the others show once, few, many or a class for expanded clones.

V gene: TRBV7-3; J gene: TRBJ1-1; clone size: NA; D gene: NA; CDR3 protein: CASSLLRDTEAFF; CDR3 DNA: TGTGCCAGCAGCTTACTTCGGGACACTGAAGCTTTCTTT
V gene: TRBV5-6; J gene: TRBJ2-7; clone size: few; D gene: NA; CDR3 protein: CASSWREGEQYF; CDR3 DNA: TGTGCCAGCAGCTGGCGGGAAGGCGAGCAGTACTTC
V gene: TRBV6-1; J gene: TRBJ2-7; clone size: NA; D gene: NA; CDR3 protein: CASDRSGTRYEQYF; CDR3 DNA: TGTGCCAGCGACCGCTCCGGGACGAGATACGAGCAGTACTTC
V gene: TRBV11-2; J gene: TRBJ2-7; clone size: few; D gene: NA; CDR3 protein: CASSLSRGTYEQYF; CDR3 DNA: TGTGCCAGCAGCTTAAGTCGGGGGACCTACGAGCAGTACTTC
V gene: TRBV27; J gene: TRBJ2-3; clone size: NA; D gene: NA; CDR3 protein: CASSSPLEVYTQYF; CDR3 DNA: TGTGCCAGCAGTTCACCCCTAGAAGTCTATACGCAGTATTTT
V gene: TRBV19; J gene: TRBJ1-1; clone size: NA; D gene: NA; CDR3 protein: CATRFQGMNTEAFF; CDR3 DNA: TGTGCCACCCGATTTCAGGGTATGAACACTGAAGCTTTCTTT
V gene: TRBV6-7; J gene: TRBJ2-1; clone size: few; D gene: NA; CDR3 protein: CASSCTFMGPQNEQFF; CDR3 DNA: TGTGCCAGCAGTTGTACGTTTATGGGCCCCCAGAATGAGCAGTTCTTC
V gene: TRBV19; J gene: TRBJ1-1; clone size: NA; D gene: TRBD1; CDR3 protein: CASSPTQGWAFF; CDR3 DNA: TGTGCCAGTAGCCCAACACAGGGGTGGGCTTTCTTT
V gene: TRBV18; J gene: TRBJ1-2; clone size: NA; D gene: TRBD1; CDR3 protein: CASSPEGQGVVYGYTF; CDR3 DNA: TGTGCCAGCTCACCAGAGGGACAGGGGGTTGTCTATGGCTACACCTTC
V gene: TRBV18; J gene: TRBJ1-1; clone size: NA; D gene: NA; CDR3 protein: CASSQRTEAFF; CDR3 DNA: TGTGCCAGCTCCCAAAGGACTGAAGCTTTCTTT
V gene: TRBV5-1; J gene: TRBJ2-3; clone size: once; D gene: NA; CDR3 protein: CASSLPDPAGADTQYF; CDR3 DNA: TGCGCCAGCAGCTTGCCAGACCCCGCCGGGGCAGATACGCAGTATTTT